Below are 11 T cell receptor beta chains sequenced from a single sample in a study of blood T cells in healthy people across ages. The use of a sample-barcoded 5' primer and a J-beta primer mix characterized a second PCR of about 6 to 12 cycles. TCRdb reanalysed the 5' RACE reads using MiXCR and keeps one entry per CDR3 protein. Altogether roughly 1,000,000 distinct CDR3 sequences are present, around 25% being singletons, with the ten largest covering approximately 0.79%. The same data also contributed to another study, on T cells of mothers and their children.

Sequencing used blood. All receptors come from a girl aged 2 to 10 in good health.

This clonotype was observed a handful of times. V is TRBV24-1 and J is TRBJ2-1; D is undetermined. The V end was cut by 6 bases, the J end by 3 bases, with 8 bases between. The germline gives CDR1 KGHDR, CDR2 SFDVKD. CDR3 size: 13 residues. The CDR3 nucleotides read TGTGCCACCAGTCAAGGTTTCTACAATGAGCAGTTCTTC. Translation gives CATSQGFYNEQFF.

This chain joins TRBV4-2 and TRBJ1-1; D is unclear. The germline V gene has CDR1 LGHNA and CDR2 YNFKEQ. CDR3 length equals 12 residues. The V gene lost 4 bases and the J gene lost 6 bases, with 9 bases spanning the gap. CDR3: CASSPNPAEAFF. The CDR3 coding sequence is TGTGCCAGCAGCCCCAATCCGGCTGAAGCTTTCTTT.

This clonotype has more than one count but fewer than ten. The gene calls are TRBV7-2 and TRBJ2-6; D remains ambiguous. The CDR3 runs 18 residues. The V and J ends lost 2 bases and 0 bases respectively, with 14 bases between them. Germline CDR1 reads SGHTA; CDR2 reads FQGNSA. CDR3 loop: CASSLWAAISSGANVLTF. CDR3 in DNA: TGTGCCAGCAGCTTATGGGCGGCTATCAGCTCTGGGGCCAACGTCCTGACTTTC.

This chain connects TRBV11-1 to TRBJ2-5, with D possibly TRBD2 on 6 matching bases. The end of the DNA aligns better with TRBJ2-7, so the J call may be wrong. Germline assignment: CDR1 SGHAT and CDR2 FQDESV (reference sequence). This CDR3 is built from 16 residues. Here the CDR3 reads CASSLATSGTTYEQYF. CDR3 coding DNA: TGTGCCAGCAGCTTAGCGACTAGTGGAACAACCTACGAGCAGTACTTC.

Of note for this clonotype: One end of the junction does not line up with germline, which may come from a read error. CDR3 nucleotide sequence: TGTGCCAGCAGCCAAGAGTCTAGCGAACTCTACGAGCGGTACTTC. This sequence encodes CASSQESSELYERYF. The chain uses TRBV4-2 and TRBJ2-7, with D possibly TRBD2 on 6 matching bases. The CDR3 is made up of 15 amino acids. CDR1 LGHNA and CDR2 YNFKEQ come from the germline V gene.

This sequence joins TRBV20-1 and TRBJ2-6; D uncertain. CDR1 DFQATT and CDR2 SNEGSKA come from the germline V gene (reference sequence). V lost 6 bases and J lost 0, with 6 bases in between. The CDR3 runs to 13 residues. The CDR3 nucleotides read TGCAGTGCCATTATCTCTGGGGCCAACGTCCTGACTTTC. Protein product: CSAIISGANVLTF.

Only a few counts were recorded for this clonotype. The rearrangement joins TRBV4-1 to TRBJ1-1; D is undetermined. Trimming left V 1 base short and J 6 bases short, with 6 bases between. CDR1 and CDR2 (germline): MGHRA, YSYEKL. The length of the CDR3 is 12 residues. In nucleotides, the CDR3 is TGCGCCAGCAGCCAAGGGTTCGCTGAAGCTTTCTTT. Its translation is CASSQGFAEAFF.

This clonotype was seen only a few times. The rearrangement joins TRBV3-1 to TRBJ2-5; D unresolved. Trimming took 1 base from V and 0 from J, leaving 12 bases between them. Germline CDR1 and CDR2: LGHDT and YNNKEL (reference sequence). This CDR3 is 16 amino acids long. CDR3 amino acids: CASSQVYSQYQETQYF. CDR3 coding DNA: TGTGCCAGCAGCCAAGTTTACAGCCAGTACCAAGAGACCCAGTACTTC.

The chain recombines TRBV5-1 with TRBJ2-5, with TRBD1 as a possible D gene (6 bases). The J call may not be correct, given that the DNA end is closer to TRBJ2-1. The CDR3 has 13 residues. In germline, CDR1 is SGHRS, CDR2 YFSETQ. CDR3 in DNA: TGCGCCAGCAGCGAATACAGGGATGGAGAGCAGTTCTTC. Translating it yields CASSEYRDGEQFF.

This clonotype was counted between two and nine times. The chain links TRBV5-1 to TRBJ2-7; D might be TRBD2 (6 bases). The CDR3 runs 14 residues. Germline assignment: CDR1 SGHRS and CDR2 YFSETQ. Between the trimmed V and J ends, which lost 4 bases and 2 bases, there was a span of 13 bases. DNA for the CDR3: TGCGCCAGCAGCATACCGGGAGAACCCTACGAGCAGTACTTC. It is translated as CASSIPGEPYEQYF.

This clonotype was seen just once. The V and J genes are TRBV20-1 and TRBJ2-7; tentatively, D is TRBD2 (5 bases). The germline gives CDR1 DFQATT, CDR2 SNEGSKA (reference sequence). The germline V and J ends were trimmed by 1 base and 0 bases, with 13 bases remaining between them. This CDR3 is 15 amino acids long. The CDR3 coding sequence is TGCAGTGCTAGAGGCGAGGACGGGAACTCCTACGAGCAGTACTTC. Translation: CSARGEDGNSYEQYF.